A selection of T cell receptor beta chains follows, all from one sample in a study of blood T cell repertoires in COVID-19. Sequencing was performed with immunoSEQ multiplex PCR; in TCRdb, only in-frame clones are kept and a portion is missing. Found here are 150,000 to 200,000 clones, 70% to 90% of them singletons; the top ten hold 5.5% to 7%. The sample taken for sequencing was peripheral blood. The receptor source for this set is a man between 50 and 59 years old with active or convalescent COVID-19. CDR3s include the opening cysteine and the closing phenylalanine or tryptophan. The D gene is left open where the match is weak. Size values are once, few and many counts, or a class for expanded clones, and some rows have none.

V	J	length	D	size	CDR3	DNA
TRBV11-3	TRBJ2-1	15	TRBD2	-	CASSASSGRWDEQFF	TGTGCCAGCAGCGCATCTAGCGGGAGGTGGGATGAGCAGTTCTTC
TRBV11-1	TRBJ2-1	12	-	-	CASSQNYNEQFF	TGTGCCAGCAGCCAAAACTACAATGAGCAGTTCTTC
TRBV4-3	TRBJ1-2	14	TRBD1	-	CASSGRQGNYGYTF	TGCGCCAGCAGCGGGCGACAGGGTAACTATGGCTACACCTTC
TRBV9	TRBJ1-6	14	-	-	CASSLGQRASPLHF	TGTGCCAGCAGCCTTGGACAGAGGGCGTCACCCCTCCACTTT
TRBV6-1	TRBJ2-1	15	TRBD2	-	CASSEVLAGENEQFF	TGTGCCAGCAGTGAAGTTTTGGCGGGAGAGAATGAGCAGTTCTTC
TRBV6-1	TRBJ1-1	13	-	few	CASSEFVNTEAFF	TGTGCCAGCAGTGAATTCGTGAACACTGAAGCTTTCTTT
TRBV24-1	TRBJ2-3	12	-	-	CATSDGGRTQYF	TGTGCCACCAGTGATGGAGGGAGGACGCAGTATTTT
TRBV12-2	TRBJ2-1	16	-	few	CASRPPSVPYYNEQFF	TGTGCAAGTCGCCCCCCTAGCGTCCCCTACTACAATGAGCAGTTCTTC
TRBV6-1	TRBJ1-4	15	-	-	CASSELPRSGEKLFF	TGTGCCAGCAGTGAATTGCCCCGGTCGGGTGAAAAACTGTTTTTT
TRBV5-1	TRBJ2-7	15	-	many	CASSLLGPILYEQYF	TGCGCCAGCAGCTTGTTGGGCCCTATACTCTACGAGCAGTACTTC
TRBV6-5	TRBJ2-2	12	-	few	CASSNPGGGLFF	TGTGCCAGCAGCAACCCCGGCGGCGGGCTGTTTTTT
TRBV5-1	TRBJ2-7	15	TRBD1	-	CASSPGLGQGSPQYF	TGCGCCAGCAGCCCTGGTTTGGGACAGGGGTCCCCGCAGTACTTC
TRBV4-1	TRBJ1-4	13	-	-	CASSQGQGVKLFF	TGCGCCAGCAGCCAAGGTCAGGGTGTAAAACTGTTTTTT
TRBV19	TRBJ2-5	17	TRBD2	-	CASSQQNAGTSGGHQYF	TGTGCCAGTAGTCAACAAAACGCCGGGACTAGCGGGGGACATCAGTACTTC
TRBV18	TRBJ2-5	14	TRBD1	-	CASSRGQGGETQYF	TGTGCCAGCTCACGAGGACAGGGGGGAGAGACCCAGTACTTC
TRBV7-2	TRBJ1-4	14	-	once	CASSREDRGEKLFF	TGTGCCAGCAGCCGCGAGGATAGGGGTGAAAAACTGTTTTTT
TRBV9	TRBJ1-4	16	TRBD1	-	CASSARDVNRGQKLFF	TGTGCCAGCAGCGCGCGAGATGTAAACAGGGGCCAAAAACTGTTTTTT
TRBV12-5	TRBJ2-1	16	-	once	CASGLPPGTPPGEQFF	TGTGCTAGTGGTTTGCCCCCCGGGACACCCCCGGGTGAGCAGTTCTTC
TRBV4-2	TRBJ1-2	14	TRBD1	-	CASSQSDRYEGYTF	TGTGCCAGCAGCCAGTCGGACAGGTACGAAGGCTACACCTTC
TRBV5-8	TRBJ2-5	15	-	-	CASSNQDRFQETQYF	TGTGCCAGCAGCAACCAGGACAGATTTCAAGAGACCCAGTACTTC
TRBV28	TRBJ1-2	16	TRBD1	-	CASSLWDRGPSIGYTF	TGTGCCAGCAGTTTATGGGACAGGGGACCCTCTATTGGCTACACCTTC
TRBV27	TRBJ2-2	15	-	-	CASSLSTGGRGELFF	TGTGCCAGCAGTTTATCGACAGGCGGACGGGGGGAGCTGTTTTTT
TRBV18	TRBJ1-5	18	-	once	CASSPMVINRETNQPQHF	TGTGCCAGCTCACCAATGGTTATAAACAGGGAGACCAATCAGCCCCAGCATTTT
TRBV18	TRBJ2-7	14	-	-	CASSPSTDPYEQYF	TGTGCCAGCTCACCGTCGACTGATCCCTACGAGCAGTACTTC
TRBV7-2	TRBJ2-1	15	-	once	CASSLASEHTYLQFF	TGTGCCAGCAGCTTAGCGTCCGAGCATACTTATCTTCAGTTCTTC
TRBV24-1	TRBJ1-2	13	TRBD1	-	CATSEMTGAGYTF	TGTGCCACCAGTGAGATGACAGGGGCCGGCTACACCTTC
TRBV27	TRBJ2-6	17	TRBD2	-	CASSWLAGGSGANVLTF	TGTGCCAGCAGTTGGTTAGCGGGAGGTTCTGGGGCCAACGTCCTGACTTTC
TRBV7-8	TRBJ2-1	12	-	once	CASSSLIAEQFF	TGTGCCAGCAGCTCACTGATCGCTGAGCAGTTCTTC
TRBV7-9	TRBJ2-1	14	-	-	CASSLGTAYNEQFF	TGTGCCAGCAGCTTAGGGACAGCCTACAATGAGCAGTTCTTC